This T cell receptor (beta chain) was documented in a study of blood T cell repertoires in COVID-19. Study summary: The United States, Italy and Spain provided the acute and convalescent COVID-19 samples. T cells, B-cell-depleted T cells, or PBMCs provided the cDNA or gDNA that served as material.

Authors' data handling: How many nucleated cells were present was estimated from reference gene primer amplification. Assay used: immunoSEQ multiplex PCR; TCRdb lists only in-frame clones, some missing. V, J and clone size derive from that table, while D and trimming were established from the DNA sequence. The table records 100,000 to 150,000 clones, 75% to 85% of them present only once. V was clipped by 3 bases and J by 2 bases, with 18 bases between them. Germline-derived CDR1 and CDR2 are SGHRS and YFSETQ. This CDR3 comprises 17 residues. This receptor was taken from a man between 35 and 55 years old with active or convalescent COVID-19. The rearrangement uses TRBV5-1 and TRBJ2-4, with D possibly matching TRBD1 (6 bases). The sample comprised peripheral blood. The CDR3 DNA follows: TGCGCCAGCAGCTCGACCGGGACATTAGAAACCAAAAACATTCAGTACTTC. This encodes CASSSTGTLETKNIQYF.